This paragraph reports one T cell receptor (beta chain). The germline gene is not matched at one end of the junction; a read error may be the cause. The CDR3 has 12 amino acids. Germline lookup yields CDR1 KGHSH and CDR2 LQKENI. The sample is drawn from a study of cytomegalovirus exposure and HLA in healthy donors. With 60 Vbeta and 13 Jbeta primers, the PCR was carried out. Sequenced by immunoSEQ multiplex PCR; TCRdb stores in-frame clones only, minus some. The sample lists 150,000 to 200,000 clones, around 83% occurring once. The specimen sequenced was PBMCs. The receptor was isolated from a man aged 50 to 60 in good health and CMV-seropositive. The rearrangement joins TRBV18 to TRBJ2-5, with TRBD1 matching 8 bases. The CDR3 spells CACSRTGETQYF. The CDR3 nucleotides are TGTGCCTGCTCAAGGACAGGGGAGACCCAGTACTTC.